The rows below give T cell receptor beta chains drawn from one sample of a study of blood T cells in healthy people across ages. TCRdb reanalysed the 5' RACE reads using MiXCR and keeps one entry per CDR3 protein. This table has roughly 2 million distinct CDR3 sequences, approximately 50% appearing once. Sequenced: blood. All receptors come from a woman aged 40 to 50 in good health. Both conserved end residues are trimmed from each CDR3. Rows give clone size only sometimes, using once, few, many, or a class for an expanded clone.

clone size	V gene	J gene	CDR3 protein
NA	TRBV3-1	NA	ASSLDPGGPYEQY
NA	TRBV7-6	TRBJ2-3	ASSHPEGVTDTQY
few	TRBV11-2	TRBJ2-2	ASSPGTGSFGELF
few	TRBV29-1	TRBJ1-2	SDWKSGAGYT
NA	TRBV4-3	TRBJ1-4	ASSPSGAKNEKLF
NA	TRBV7-2	TRBJ2-4	ASSLAPGLNSQY
few	TRBV5-4	TRBJ2-5	ASSSGGLANSRVETQY
NA	TRBV9	TRBJ2-5	ASSATRGETQY
few	TRBV11-2	TRBJ2-3	ASSSAIVGTDTQY
few	TRBV6-1	TRBJ2-1	ASSWNSGTGMDNEQF
once	TRBV6-5	TRBJ2-1	ASSYTAGAGPGF
NA	TRBV20-1	TRBJ2-3	SPDMGMTDTQY
NA	TRBV7-8	TRBJ2-5	ASSLFEGDWGWGETQY
NA	TRBV29-1	TRBJ2-2	SVERQGVDTGELF
NA	TRBV6-1	TRBJ2-1	ASNTGLAGGNSYNEQF
few	TRBV28	TRBJ1-2	ASTLPRGSGYT
few	TRBV29-1	TRBJ1-2	SVEERNRGNYGYT
NA	TRBV10-3	TRBJ1-2	AISEPGGVVERRGYT
NA	TRBV20-1	TRBJ1-2	SASSGLNYGYT
few	TRBV6-2/TRBV6-3	TRBJ2-7	ASSYFGDEQY
NA	TRBV20-1	TRBJ2-6	SARGTPGQILSGANVLT
few	TRBV2	TRBJ2-5	ASKDDGETQY
NA	TRBV29-1	TRBJ1-1	SVSRGQENTEAF
NA	TRBV27	TRBJ2-7	ASSFRFGPGASYEQY
NA	TRBV11-1	TRBJ2-3	ASQRTWGRDTQY
NA	TRBV4-2	TRBJ2-7	ASSPRLAGGQQTVYEQY
NA	TRBV6-5	TRBJ1-2	ASSYSIENYGYT
many	TRBV12-3/TRBV12-4	TRBJ2-3	ASSLRRGGNTDTQY
NA	TRBV29-1	TRBJ1-1	SVTENTEAF
NA	TRBV6-2/TRBV6-3	TRBJ2-1	ASSYVRGLAGSYNEQF
NA	TRBV20-1	TRBJ1-2	SASGGAHNYGYT
few	TRBV12-3/TRBV12-4	TRBJ1-6	ASSPGTGGPPLH
few	TRBV5-1	TRBJ1-2	ASNPTGQGAANYGYT
NA	TRBV20-1	TRBJ1-1	SASRQGVGEAF
NA	TRBV2	TRBJ2-4	ATTGGRSDIQY
few	TRBV6-4	TRBJ2-1	ASSSSRRNEQF
NA	TRBV4-2	TRBJ2-6	ASSQGWGGLTGFPSGANVLT
NA	TRBV24-1	TRBJ2-2	ATSLAGSTGELF
few	TRBV20-1	TRBJ2-1	SARTSGGAVEQF
few	TRBV2	TRBJ2-6	ASFTTDPSGANVLT
NA	TRBV4-3	TRBJ2-7	ASSQVEGGNYEQY
NA	TRBV7-2	TRBJ2-2	ASSLVRGETGELF
NA	TRBV3-1	TRBJ1-5	ASQRAVGQPQH
NA	TRBV4-2	TRBJ1-2	ACSQDRGGQGFGYT
NA	TRBV11-2	TRBJ2-5	ASSLLGQGVETQY
few	TRBV6-2/TRBV6-3	TRBJ2-5	ASSYAKTGKEREETQY
NA	TRBV5-1	TRBJ2-5	ASRTVQETRY
NA	TRBV20-1	TRBJ2-4	SAREGSGQY
NA	TRBV27	TRBJ2-3	ASSPKHLDTQY
NA	TRBV10-3	TRBJ2-3	AIARAGSTDTQY
few	TRBV29-1	TRBJ1-2	SVGRDRGYDGYT